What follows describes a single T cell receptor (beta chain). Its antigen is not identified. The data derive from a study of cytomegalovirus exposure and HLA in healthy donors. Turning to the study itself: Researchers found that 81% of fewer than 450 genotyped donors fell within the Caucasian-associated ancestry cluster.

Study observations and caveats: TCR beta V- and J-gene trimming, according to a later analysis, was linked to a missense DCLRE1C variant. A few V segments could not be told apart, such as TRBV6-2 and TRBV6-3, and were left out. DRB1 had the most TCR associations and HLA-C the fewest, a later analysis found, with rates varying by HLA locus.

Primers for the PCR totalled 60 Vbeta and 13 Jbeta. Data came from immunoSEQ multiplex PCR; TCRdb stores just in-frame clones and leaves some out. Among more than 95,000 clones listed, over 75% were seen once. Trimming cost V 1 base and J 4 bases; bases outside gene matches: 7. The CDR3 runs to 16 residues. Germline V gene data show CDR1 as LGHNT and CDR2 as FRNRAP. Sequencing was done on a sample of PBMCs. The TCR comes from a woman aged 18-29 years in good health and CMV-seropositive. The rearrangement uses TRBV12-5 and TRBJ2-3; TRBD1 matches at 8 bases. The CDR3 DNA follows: TGTGCTAGTGGTTTGGGATTGGCAGGGGGCGCAGATACGCAGTATTTT. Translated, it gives CASGLGLAGGADTQYF.